The 21 T cell receptor beta chains below come from one sample, sequenced in a study of CD4 and CD8 cells across lung adenocarcinoma regions. TCRdb used MiXCR to reprocess the PCR reads, holding one entry per CDR3 protein. The data contain over 7,500 distinct CDR3 sequences, roughly 50% of them singletons. The sample taken for sequencing was CD8+ T cells from the margin of a lung tumor. The receptors come from a female donor with lung adenocarcinoma. The CD4 and CD8 labels of this study may be unreliable.

The rearrangement uses TRBV10-1 and TRBJ2-2, with a possible D match to TRBD1 (6 bases). There are 14 residues in the CDR3. Trimming left V 6 bases short and J 2 bases short, with 10 bases between. Germline V lookup: CDR1 WNHNN, CDR2 SYGVQD (reference sequence). The CDR3 region has the DNA TGCGCCAGCAGCGCGGACAGAAACACCGGGGAGCTGTTTTTT. Protein: CASSADRNTGELFF.

This clonotype was counted many times. The CDR3 nucleotides read TGTGCCAGCAGATGGGACAGTGATCAGCCCCAGCATTTT. Translating it yields CASRWDSDQPQHF. This chain connects TRBV6-1 to TRBJ1-5, with TRBD1 matching over 7 bases. CDR3 length equals 13 residues. V trimming: 6 bases; J trimming: 5 bases; junction bases outside the gene matches: 4. CDR1 MNHNS and CDR2 SASEGT come from the germline V gene.

This clonotype was observed at least ten times. The CDR3 DNA sequence: TGTGCCAGCAGCCCCGGGACTTGGACCGGGGAGCTGTTTTTT. Translating gives CASSPGTWTGELFF. This sequence joins TRBV14 and TRBJ2-2, with a weak D call TRBD2 (6 bases). V was shortened by 4 bases and J by 5 bases, with 11 bases between the two germline ends. CDR1 is SGHDN, CDR2 FVKESK, per germline. This CDR3 spans 14 amino acids.

This clonotype was counted a few times. This chain joins TRBV4-1 and TRBJ2-3; 10 bases align to TRBD1. The V segment lost 2 bases and the J segment 5 bases; nucleotides outside the gene matches: 19. The V gene's germline CDR1 is MGHRA and CDR2 YSYEKL. CDR3 size: 20 residues. CDR3 nucleotides: TGCGCCAGCAGCCAACGGTGGGGGACAGGGGCGAACCTAATAAAAGATACGCAGTATTTT. As protein: CASSQRWGTGANLIKDTQYF.

The chain joins TRBV6-1 to TRBJ1-6; 10 bases align to TRBD1. CDR3 length: 14 residues. Germline trimming cut 8 bases from V and 7 bases from J; bases unmatched to any gene: 5. Germline CDR1 MNHNS, CDR2 SASEGT. In nucleotides, the CDR3 is TGTGCCAGCGACCGACAGGGGGCAAATTCACCCCTCCACTTT. Encoded protein: CASDRQGANSPLHF.

The chain combines TRBV6-1 with TRBJ2-5, with D perhaps matching TRBD1 (5 bases). The tail of the sequence fits TRBJ2-1 better, so the J call may be wrong. The CDR3 extends over 14 amino acids. Per germline, CDR1 MNHNS and CDR2 SASEGT. The CDR3, as DNA: TGTGCCAGCAGTGTTTCATGGGGCCAAGAGACCCAGTTCTTC. Its translation is CASSVSWGQETQFF.

In its sample, this clonotype ranks as large. The rearrangement joins TRBV6-6 to TRBJ2-3; 11 positions agree with TRBD1. Germline assignment: CDR1 MNHNY and CDR2 SVGAGI (reference sequence). This CDR3 is built from 13 residues. The junction had 4 bases not matched to a gene; V was cut back by 10 bases and J by 4 bases. As DNA, the CDR3 is TGTGCCACCGGGACAGGGGGGTCAGATACGCAGTATTTT. It translates to CATGTGGSDTQYF.

V gene TRBV10-1 combines with J gene TRBJ2-3; tentative D call: TRBD2 (5 bases). Per the germline V gene, CDR1 is WNHNN and CDR2 is SYGVQD (reference sequence). CDR3 length: 13 amino acids. V lost 9 bases and J 9 bases, leaving 19 bases between the germline ends. CDR3 coding DNA: TGCGCCAGGGGTGAGAGGGCGAAAAACACGCAGTATTTT. Protein sequence: CARGERAKNTQYF.

V gene TRBV10-2 combines with J gene TRBJ2-5; D gene uncertain. V was trimmed by 2 bases and J by 2 bases, leaving 9 bases between them. Germline V gene sequence: CDR1 WSHSY, CDR2 SAAADI. The CDR3 runs 14 residues. The DNA of the CDR3 is TGCGCCAGCAGTGAGCGGTCAGAACAAGAGACCCAGTACTTC. Protein product: CASSERSEQETQYF.

This chain joins TRBV5-1 and TRBJ2-1, with 7 bases that match TRBD1. Germline CDR1 and CDR2: SGHRS and YFSETQ. Losses at the gene ends were 4 bases for V and 5 bases for J; bases not matched to a gene: 18. The CDR3 runs 18 residues. CDR3 coding DNA: TGCGCCAGCAGCCCACCGGGACAGTCCCTTGTTGGTGACAATGAGCAGTTCTTC. Translating it yields CASSPPGQSLVGDNEQFF.

The chain is built from TRBV7-3 and TRBJ2-5; D might be TRBD2 (5 bases). The CDR3 is made up of 13 amino acids. The V and J ends lost 1 base and 5 bases respectively, with 8 bases between them. Germline lookup yields CDR1 SGHTA and CDR2 FQGTGA. CDR3 bases: TGTGCCAGCAGCTTAAACCCGGGGGAGACCCAGTACTTC. It yields the protein CASSLNPGETQYF.

This chain uses TRBV3-1 with TRBJ2-1; 8 nucleotides align to TRBD2. The CDR3 extends over 16 amino acids. Germline CDR1 is LGHDT and CDR2 is YNNKEL (reference sequence). The V gene end was trimmed by 2 bases and the J gene end by 8 bases; junction bases not matched to a gene: 11. This CDR3 is CASSQFPASGWDEQFF. DNA of the CDR3: TGTGCCAGCAGCCAATTCCCGGCTAGCGGGTGGGATGAGCAGTTCTTC.

Many counts were recorded for this clonotype. The chain carries TRBV6-1 and TRBJ2-7; 9 nucleotides line up with TRBD1. After removal of 5 bases from V and 2 bases from J, the junction contained 4 bases not matched to a gene. In germline, CDR1 is MNHNS, CDR2 SASEGT. CDR3 length: 14 residues. The chain's CDR3 is CASSRDREAYEQYF. The CDR3 DNA follows: TGTGCCAGCAGTAGGGACAGGGAAGCCTACGAGCAGTACTTC.

This chain joins TRBV25-1 and TRBJ1-3; 7 bases fit TRBD1. Trimming at V came to 8 bases and at J to 0 bases, leaving 4 bases not matched to a gene. CDR3 size: 14 residues. The germline gives CDR1 MGHDK, CDR2 SYGVNS. This chain's CDR3 is CASRDSSSGNTIYF. For the CDR3, the DNA is TGTGCCAGCCGGGACAGTAGCTCTGGAAACACCATATATTTT.

V is TRBV10-3 and J is TRBJ2-4; D possibly uses TRBD1 or TRBD2 (6 bases each). TRBJ2-3 matches the DNA end more closely, so the J call is doubtful. This CDR3 region has 14 residues. Germline values: CDR1 ENHRY, CDR2 SYGVKD. CDR3 DNA: TGTGTGGGGGCGGGGCCGGGGGCTAAAAACACGCAGTATTTT. Translating gives CVGAGPGAKNTQYF.

As to this clonotype: Compared with germline, one end of the junction differs, possibly owing to a read error. V and J are TRBV10-1 and TRBJ2-3, with D tentatively TRBD2 (6 bases). The CDR3 contains 14 residues. The germline V gene encodes CDR1 WNHNN and CDR2 SYGVQD (reference sequence). This CDR3 is CASKGRQDPDTQYF. CDR3 DNA: TGCGCCAGCAAGGGGAGGCAAGACCCAGATACCCAGTATTTC.

Only a few counts were recorded for this clonotype. The chain has TRBV12-3 or TRBV12-4 and TRBJ1-2, with D possibly TRBD1 on 6 matching bases. The CDR3 runs to 13 residues. V was clipped by 3 bases and J by 8 bases, with 13 bases between them. CDR3: CASSLGGAPGYTF. Here the CDR3 DNA reads TGTGCCAGCAGTTTGGGGGGGGCGCCGGGCTACACCTTC.

A word on this clonotype: One end of the junction varies from germline; a read error may be responsible. The chain links TRBV15 to TRBJ2-3; 8 nucleotides agree with TRBD1. Germline lookup yields CDR1 LNHNV and CDR2 YYDKDF (reference sequence). The CDR3 consists of 13 residues. The CDR3 is CATSRSRAGGRYF. CDR3 nucleotides: TGTGCCACCAGCAGGAGTAGGGCAGGGGGCCGGTACTTC.

Note on this clonotype: This likely comes from a read error, as the CDR3 has no conserved phenylalanine or tryptophan at its end. The rearrangement links TRBV10-1 to TRBJ2-1, with 9 nucleotides matching TRBD2. The J call could be wrong; TRBJ2-5 is a better fit for the DNA end. The CDR3 runs to 14 residues. Germline V CDR1 and CDR2: WNHNN, SYGVQD (reference sequence). The chain's CDR3 is CASSGGRAEDTQYV. CDR3 DNA: TGCGCCAGCAGTGGCGGGAGGGCCGAAGACACCCAGTACGTC.

This clonotype has ten or more counts. The chain couples TRBV7-6 to TRBJ2-2, with 9 bases matching TRBD2. The CDR3 sequence is 16 residues long. V dropped 1 base and J dropped 4; count of bases not matched to a gene: 4. Looked up from germline, CDR1 is SGHVS and CDR2 is FNYEAQ. The CDR3 is CASSLGSGGGTGELFF. Written as DNA, the CDR3 is TGTGCCAGCAGCTTAGGTAGCGGGGGCGGCACCGGGGAGCTGTTTTTT. Filled out from reference TRBV7-6 and TRBJ2-2, the complete variable domain reads GAGVSQSPRYKVTKRGQDVALRCDPISGHVSLYWYRQALGQGPEFLTYFNYEAQQDKSGLPNDRFSAERPEGSISTLTIQRTEQRDSAMYRCASSLGSGGGTGELFFGEGSRLTVL.

This clonotype showed up just a few times. V usage is TRBV11-3 and J usage is TRBJ2-6; possibly TRBD1 or TRBD2 for D (5 bases each). V was shortened by 0 bases and J by 2 bases, with 5 bases between the two germline ends. Germline V gene lookup returns CDR1 SGHNT and CDR2 YENEEA. The CDR3 is made up of 15 amino acids. The CDR3 bases are TGTGCCAGCAGCTTAGAGGGGGCTGGGGCCAACGTCCTGACTTTC. This gives the protein CASSLEGAGANVLTF. Filled out from reference TRBV11-3 and TRBJ2-6, the complete variable domain reads EAGVVQSPRYKIIEKKQPVAFWCNPISGHNTLYWYLQNLGQGPELLIRYENEEAVDDSQLPKDRFSAERLKGVDSTLKIQPAELGDSAVYLCASSLEGAGANVLTFGAGSRLTVL.